A single sample is the source of the 9 T cell receptor beta chains below, sequenced in a study of cytomegalovirus exposure and HLA in healthy donors. PCR involved 60 Vbeta and 13 Jbeta primers. Libraries were prepared by immunoSEQ multiplex PCR; TCRdb keeps only in-frame clonotypes and omits some of them. Of approximately 130,000 clones detected, about 80% appear once; the ten largest clones hold about 4%. Sample: PBMCs. These TCRs come from a woman aged 40 to 50 in good health and CMV-seronegative.

The chain recombines TRBV5-1 with TRBJ2-5; 10 positions match TRBD2. The J segment lost 5 bases and the V segment lost 4 bases, leaving 11 bases of the junction unmatched. Germline values: CDR1 SGHRS, CDR2 YFSETQ. This CDR3 spans 16 amino acids. The CDR3 loop is CASSDGERGGWETQYF. The CDR3 region has the DNA TGCGCCAGCAGCGACGGGGAGCGGGGGGGCTGGGAGACCCAGTACTTC.

The genes are TRBV7-9 and TRBJ1-3; TRBD1 matches at 8 bases. V was clipped by 5 bases and J by 2 bases; unmatched bases: 5. This CDR3 spans 15 amino acids. Germline CDR1 reads SEHNR; CDR2 reads FQNEAQ (reference sequence). The CDR3 nucleotides read TGTGCCAGCAGCCGGCAGGACAGGGCTGGAAACACCATATATTTT. Amino acids: CASSRQDRAGNTIYF.

The V call is TRBV7-2, the J call TRBJ1-2; TRBD1 matches 7 bases. CDR3 length equals 12 residues. J was trimmed by 2 bases and V by 7 bases; bases with no gene match: 1. The germline V gene encodes CDR1 SGHTA and CDR2 FQGNSA. The CDR3 sequence is CASKQGNYGYTF. The CDR3 DNA follows: TGTGCCAGCAAACAGGGGAACTATGGCTACACCTTC.

This clone showed up just once. The chain combines TRBV9 with TRBJ2-5; 12 bases map to TRBD2. The germline V gene encodes CDR1 SGDLS and CDR2 YYNGEE. The CDR3 spans 17 residues. The V and J ends lost 3 bases and 3 bases, in that order; junction bases with no gene match: 9. The CDR3 DNA sequence: TGTGCCAGCAGCGAACCGACTAGCGGGAGCGGGAAAGAGACCCAGTACTTC. Protein product: CASSEPTSGSGKETQYF.

Details on this clone: Just one base apart from a much larger clone, this may be a read error. This rearrangement joins TRBV7-9 to TRBJ1-4; 10 nucleotides agree with TRBD1. Germline lookup yields CDR1 SEHNR and CDR2 FQNEAQ (reference sequence). The CDR3 length is 14 residues. V lost 4 bases to trimming and J lost 5 bases; unmatched junction nucleotides: 1. Written as DNA, the CDR3 is TGTGCCAGCAGCTCGGGACAGGGGAATGAAAAACTGTTTTTT. As protein: CASSSGQGNEKLFF.

V is TRBV5-6 and J is TRBJ2-5; D possibly corresponds to TRBD1 (5 bases). CDR1 and CDR2 from the germline V gene are SGHDT and YYEEEE. The CDR3 has 13 amino acids. The CDR3 coding sequence is TGTGCACGGGTGCAGGGTACGAAAGAGACCCAGTACTTC. It translates to CARVQGTKETQYF.

The chain employs TRBV28 and TRBJ1-6, with TRBD1 matching 11 bases. Germline V gives CDR1 MDHEN, CDR2 SYDVKM. The length of the CDR3 is 15 residues. The J segment lost 7 bases and the V segment lost 6 bases, leaving 5 bases of the junction unmatched. The CDR3 region has the DNA TGTGCCAGCAGGCCAGGGGACAGGGGGAATTCACCCCTCCACTTT. It specifies CASRPGDRGNSPLHF.

The CDR3 nucleotides read TGTGCCAGCAGCCAACCCCGGACAGGGGATAATTCACCCCTCCACTTT. Residues: CASSQPRTGDNSPLHF. The chain couples TRBV4-2 to TRBJ1-6, with TRBD1 identical over 9 bases. The CDR3 is 16 residues long. Germline V gene data show CDR1 as LGHNA and CDR2 as YNFKEQ. Trimming cost V 2 bases and J 5 bases; bases outside gene matches: 4.

The V call is TRBV9, the J call TRBJ2-2; 9 nucleotides agree with TRBD2. The germline gives CDR1 SGDLS, CDR2 YYNGEE. V was pared by 4 bases and J by 3 bases, with 7 bases of the junction left unmatched. This CDR3 region has 16 residues. As DNA, the CDR3 is TGTGCCAGCAGCACCGATAGACTAGCGGACACCGGGGAGCTGTTTTTT. This translates into CASSTDRLADTGELFF. The full variable domain, rest sourced from reference TRBV9 and TRBJ2-2, is DSGVTQTPKHLITATGQRVTLRCSPRSGDLSVYWYQQSLDQGLQFLIQYYNGEERAKGNILERFSAQQFPDLHSELNLSSLELGDSALYFCASSTDRLADTGELFFGEGSRLTVL.